Listed below are T cell receptor beta chains from one sample, sequenced in a study of T cell clonotyping in hematopoietic cell transplantation. Sequencing was performed with immunoSEQ multiplex PCR; in TCRdb, only in-frame clones are kept and a portion is missing. The sample includes over 25,000 clones, 65% to 90% of them seen just once. The sequencing used peripheral blood mononuclear cells, collected before stem cell transplant. Receptors originate from an older woman with acute myeloid leukemia. Some clones in this sample may be carry-over from other donors' samples. Both conserved end residues are part of each CDR3. The D gene is left open where the match is weak. The listing skips clone size in some rows; elsewhere it reads once, few, many or a size class.

cdr3_length	v_call	j_call	clone_size	d_call	cdr3_nt	cdr3_aa
17	TRBV5-1	TRBJ1-1	.	TRBD1	TGCGCCAGCAGCTTGGGGGGGACAGGGGGCGCGAACACTGAAGCTTTCTTT	CASSLGGTGGANTEAFF
13	TRBV5-4	TRBJ1-6	.	.	TGTGCCAGCAGCAGGGAGTTTGATTCACCCCTCCACTTT	CASSREFDSPLHF
14	TRBV7-9	TRBJ2-7	once	.	TGTGCCAGCAGCTCGGTGGACACAACCAACGAGCAGTACTTC	CASSSVDTTNEQYF
17	TRBV7-2	TRBJ2-5	.	.	TGTGCCAGCAGCCCGTTCCCTCGTGGACCCGGGGGAGAGACCCAGTACTTC	CASSPFPRGPGGETQYF
16	TRBV9	TRBJ1-1	.	.	TGTGCCAGCAGCTCGGGGGGGGCGACAGGGAACACTGAAGCTTTCTTT	CASSSGGATGNTEAFF
13	TRBV6-4	TRBJ2-1	.	TRBD2	TGTGCCAGCAGTCCTAGCGGGGAAAATGAGCAGTTCTTC	CASSPSGENEQFF
15	TRBV6-6	TRBJ2-3	.	.	TGTGCCAGCAGCAGCTCGACGTTGATCACAGATACGCAGTATTTT	CASSSSTLITDTQYF
13	TRBV9	TRBJ2-7	.	.	TGTGCCAGCAGTCTCGGTTTGGCCTACGAGCAGTACTTC	CASSLGLAYEQYF
16	TRBV18	TRBJ2-5	.	TRBD2	TGTGCCAGCTCATCCGGACTAGCGGAGGTCCAAGAGACCCAGTACTTC	CASSSGLAEVQETQYF
13	TRBV7-9	TRBJ1-2	.	TRBD1	TGTGCCAGCAGCCCTGCAGGGGGTTATGGCTACACCTTC	CASSPAGGYGYTF
15	TRBV5-4	TRBJ1-1	.	.	TGTGCCAGCAGCTTGGGTGCGGGGGGGTACACTGAAGCTTTCTTT	CASSLGAGGYTEAFF
12	TRBV28	TRBJ2-1	.	TRBD1	TGTGCCAGCAGTTCGACAGGGGATGAGCAGTTCTTC	CASSSTGDEQFF
15	TRBV7-2	TRBJ2-7	.	TRBD1	TGTGCCAGCAGACAGGCCGGGACAGGGGTCGGCGAGCAGTACTTC	CASRQAGTGVGEQYF
14	TRBV7-7	TRBJ2-5	.	TRBD2	TGTGCTAGCAGCGTAAGACTAGCGGGAGAGACCCAGTACTTC	CASSVRLAGETQYF
15	TRBV5-1	TRBJ2-1	.	.	TGCGCCAGCAGCTTGGCCAGGGAGAGATTGGATGAGCAGTTCTTC	CASSLARERLDEQFF
15	TRBV9	TRBJ1-2	.	TRBD1	TGTGCCAGCAGCGTTCTGGACAGGGGGCCGTATGGCTACACCTTC	CASSVLDRGPYGYTF
16	TRBV5-5	TRBJ2-2	.	.	TGTGCCAGCAGCTTGCTTTCCCAGGCCAACACCGGGGAGCTGTTTTTT	CASSLLSQANTGELFF
12	TRBV12-5	TRBJ2-7	.	.	TGTGCTAGTGGTTTGCCCCTCTACGAGCAGTACTTC	CASGLPLYEQYF
14	TRBV5-1	TRBJ2-5	.	.	TGCGCCAGCAGCTTAATGGGGCGCCAAGAGACCCAGTACTTC	CASSLMGRQETQYF
14	TRBV6-4	TRBJ2-7	.	.	TGTGCCAGCAGTGACTCTCCAGAAGGGCCCGAGCAGTACTTC	CASSDSPEGPEQYF
16	TRBV7-6	TRBJ2-3	.	.	TGTGCCAGCAGCTTACTGAGTAGCGGAGCCACAGATACGCAGTATTTT	CASSLLSSGATDTQYF
16	TRBV7-9	TRBJ1-3	.	.	TGTGCCAGCAGCCCGATGGACCAGTCCTCTGGAAACACCATATATTTT	CASSPMDQSSGNTIYF
13	TRBV29-1	TRBJ2-2	.	.	TGCAGCGTTGAGTTCCCAATTGACGGGGAGCTGTTTTTT	CSVEFPIDGELFF
14	TRBV29-1	TRBJ1-1	once	.	TGCAGCGTTACAAGGGGGGGCATGAACACTGAAGCTTTCTTT	CSVTRGGMNTEAFF
15	TRBV7-9	TRBJ1-1	few	.	TGTGCCAGCAGCTTAATCGTGGGGGCGAACACTGAAGCTTTCTTT	CASSLIVGANTEAFF
12	TRBV28	TRBJ1-1	.	TRBD1	TGTGCCAGCAGCGCACCGGGACAGAAAGCTTTCTTT	CASSAPGQKAFF
13	TRBV18	TRBJ1-1	few	.	TGTGCCAGCTCACCACGGCAGCCTCCGGGAGCTTTCTTT	CASSPRQPPGAFF
16	TRBV9	TRBJ1-3	.	.	TGTGCCAGCAGCGCTCGGGGGGTCCGCTCTGGAAACACCATATATTTT	CASSARGVRSGNTIYF
16	TRBV11-3	TRBJ2-5	.	.	TGTGCCAGCAGCTCTAACGTAGGGGAGTCGTCAGAGACCCAGTACTTC	CASSSNVGESSETQYF
15	TRBV4-3	TRBJ1-6	.	.	TGCGCCAGCAGCCAACAGGGGTCCTTTGATTCACCCCTCCACTTT	CASSQQGSFDSPLHF
14	TRBV5-1	TRBJ1-4	.	.	TGCGCCAGCAGCTTGGTGGGAACTAATGAAAAACTGTTTTTT	CASSLVGTNEKLFF
15	TRBV19	TRBJ2-5	.	.	TGTGCCAGTAGTATAGATATCAGGGATAGGGAGACCCAGTACTTC	CASSIDIRDRETQYF